A selection of T cell receptor beta chains follows, all from one sample in a study of Graves' ophthalmopathy and Graves' hyperthyroidism. TCRdb recomputed calls from the multiplex PCR reads with MiXCR, one row per CDR3 protein. The sample yields around 400,000 distinct CDR3 sequences, 20% to 25% seen once. Material: peripheral blood. The receptors derive from a woman between 18 and 29 years old with stable Graves' hyperthyroidism. Both conserved end residues are part of each CDR3. Each record gives: J gene, clone size, V gene, D gene, CDR3 protein, CDR3 DNA. A D gene is named only where the DNA matches it firmly. Only some rows state a clone size, as once, few, many or a class for expanded clones.

TRBJ1-5	many	TRBV12-3/TRBV12-4	TRBD1	CASSFRDSLYSNQPQHF	TGTGCCAGCAGTTTCCGGGACAGCCTATATAGCAATCAGCCCCAGCATTTT
TRBJ2-2	many	TRBV4-2	TRBD1	CASSQDRTGGITGELFF	TGTGCCAGCAGCCAAGACCGGACAGGGGGTATCACCGGGGAGCTGTTTTTT
TRBJ2-7	-	TRBV12-3/TRBV12-4	TRBD1	CASSLMDRVHEQYF	TGTGCCAGCAGTTTAATGGACAGGGTCCACGAGCAGTACTTC
TRBJ2-7	many	TRBV28	TRBD1	CASSSPDRPAYEQYF	TGTGCCAGCAGTTCTCCGGACAGGCCAGCCTACGAGCAGTACTTC
TRBJ2-6	many	TRBV27	-	CASSLVAGHGANVLTF	TGTGCCAGCAGTTTAGTCGCCGGGCACGGGGCCAACGTCCTGACTTTC
TRBJ1-3	-	TRBV7-8	TRBD1	CASSLDRSGNTIYF	TGTGCCAGCAGCTTGGACAGGTCGGGAAACACCATATATTTT
TRBJ2-7	-	TRBV6-5	-	CASSYSRDSTYEQYF	TGTGCCAGCAGTTACTCGAGGGACTCCACCTACGAGCAGTACTTC
TRBJ1-1	many	TRBV6-1	-	CASTGTRANTEAFF	TGTGCCAGCACTGGGACACGGGCGAACACTGAAGCTTTCTTT
TRBJ1-1	-	TRBV5-1	TRBD1	CASSRTGSENTEAFF	TGCGCCAGCAGCCGGACAGGGAGCGAGAACACTGAAGCTTTCTTT
TRBJ2-6	many	TRBV4-2	-	CASSLYRVSGANVLTF	TGTGCCAGCAGCCTCTACCGAGTCTCTGGGGCCAACGTCCTGACTTTC
TRBJ1-1	-	TRBV12-3/TRBV12-4	TRBD1	CASSFWTGAGTEAFF	TGTGCCAGCAGTTTTTGGACAGGGGCTGGTACTGAAGCTTTCTTT
TRBJ2-5	many	TRBV10-3	TRBD2	CAISSTSGSMGETQYF	TGTGCCATCAGTTCAACTAGCGGGAGTATGGGAGAGACCCAGTACTTC
TRBJ1-3	many	TRBV30	-	CAWTPTSLVGNTIYF	TGTGCCTGGACCCCAACCTCCCTCGTTGGAAACACCATATATTTT
TRBJ2-7	many	TRBV10-2	-	CASSHMLGEQYF	TGCGCCAGCAGTCACATGCTGGGCGAGCAGTACTTC
TRBJ1-1	-	TRBV7-2	-	CASRGQQKNTEAFF	TGTGCCAGCCGAGGCCAACAGAAGAACACTGAAGCTTTCTTT
TRBJ1-2	-	TRBV6-1	-	CAISATENYGYTF	TGTGCCATCAGTGCTACAGAAAACTATGGCTACACCTTC
TRBJ1-5	-	TRBV30	-	CASNPRGLGQPQHF	TGTGCCTCTAATCCTCGGGGGCTGGGTCAGCCCCAGCATTTT
TRBJ2-7	many	TRBV13	TRBD1	CASSLGQGVDEQYF	TGTGCCAGCAGCTTGGGACAGGGAGTAGACGAGCAGTACTTC
TRBJ2-7	-	TRBV12-3/TRBV12-4	-	CASSLGTYSYEQYF	TGTGCCAGCAGTTTGGGGACATACTCCTACGAGCAGTACTTC
TRBJ2-5	few	TRBV3-1	-	CASSQAQIRQETQYF	TGTGCCAGCAGCCAAGCTCAGATACGCCAAGAGACCCAGTACTTC
TRBJ2-2	many	TRBV20-1	TRBD1	CSATRTGATGELFF	TGCAGTGCTACCCGGACAGGGGCCACCGGGGAGCTGTTTTTT
TRBJ1-1	-	TRBV5-1	-	CASSSYRGSDTEAFF	TGCGCCAGCAGCTCTTATAGGGGGTCAGACACTGAAGCTTTCTTT
TRBJ1-1	-	TRBV7-9	-	CASRNPGPRDTEAFF	TGTGCCAGCAGAAATCCCGGGCCTCGTGACACTGAAGCTTTCTTT
TRBJ2-5	many	TRBV12-3/TRBV12-4	TRBD2	CASSGTSGSRKSPRETQYF	TGTGCCAGCAGCGGGACTAGCGGGAGCCGTAAGTCCCCTCGGGAGACCCAGTACTTC
TRBJ2-2	-	TRBV19	TRBD1	CASRTDRANTGELFF	TGTGCCAGTAGGACGGACAGGGCGAACACCGGGGAGCTGTTTTTT
TRBJ2-5	few	TRBV2	-	CASSDRKVAKETQYF	TGTGCCAGCAGTGATAGGAAGGTAGCGAAAGAGACCCAGTACTTC